The clone carrying this T cell receptor (beta chain) was seen repeatedly, ten times or more. The target antigen is unknown. This sample is drawn from a study of cytomegalovirus exposure and HLA in healthy donors. PCR primers comprised 60 Vbeta and 13 Jbeta primers. Measured with immunoSEQ multiplex PCR; TCRdb has only the in-frame clones, and not every one. This sample has hundreds of thousands of clones; about 80% occur once, and the top ten carry roughly a sixth. Looked up from germline, CDR1 is MNHNS and CDR2 is SASEGT. Trimming removed 3 bases at V and 8 bases at J, with 13 bases between. The CDR3 consists of 13 residues. Study results and limitations: On later analysis, the bulk of CMV-associated TCR beta chains appeared to be HLA-restricted. Productive status was seen about 87% or about 30% of the time for most TCR beta V segments in an earlier analysis.

The chain uses TRBV6-1 and TRBJ1-2, with D unresolved. Sequenced input: PBMCs. This receptor was identified in a man aged 35 to 55 in good health and CMV-seronegative. CDR3 residues: CASSDSEGGGYTF. The CDR3 region has the DNA TGTGCCAGCAGTGACTCTGAGGGTGGGGGCTACACCTTC.